This T cell receptor beta chain was recorded in a study of CD8 T cells in Susac syndrome. V gave up 3 bases and J gave up 0 bases, with 7 bases separating them. CDR3 length: 15 residues. Germline loops: CDR1 SGDLS, CDR2 YYNGEE. Reverse transcription of roughly 0.5 to 1 ug RNA was carried out with random hexamers. TCRdb re-derived calls from the immunoSEQ multiplex PCR reads in MiXCR, one entry per CDR3 protein. The sample has around 180,000 distinct CDR3 sequences; 85% to 95% are singletons. V gene TRBV9 combines with J gene TRBJ2-6; D unclear. The source is a human donor with multiple sclerosis. The material sequenced was CD8+ T cells from PBMCs. CDR3 nucleotides: TGTGCCAGCAGCGGCCGCGACTCTGGGGCCAACGTCCTGACTTTC. This gives the protein CASSGRDSGANVLTF.